This entry features one T cell receptor beta chain sequence. Its specificity is unknown. UMIs and sample barcodes were carried by the TCR alpha and TCR beta cDNA libraries that 5'RACE produced using constant-segment primers. Via MiXCR, TCRdb re-called the 5' RACE reads, giving one row per CDR3 protein. The top ten clones hold 3.5% of a sample with 200,000 or so distinct CDR3 sequences, around 9.1% of them seen once. This specimen comes from a study of T-cell memory formation after mild COVID-19. Whole-study findings and limits: Balance between CD4 and CD8 was seen in clones contracting day 15 to 85, and a CD4+ lean was seen in later expanders. Clones which contracted sat mainly in CM and EM if CD4+, and in EMRA if CD8+.

The germline V gene has CDR1 SGHTA and CDR2 FQGNSA. V trimming: 6 bases; J trimming: 9 bases; junction bases outside the gene matches: 8. The CDR3 is made up of 15 amino acids. Sequencing was done on a sample of PBMCs or a T cell subset sorted from them (not recorded which). This chain joins TRBV7-2 and TRBJ2-1, with TRBD2 identical over 13 bases. The sequence was obtained from a man in his late teens or twenties who had mild COVID-19 (a few samples of this study predate the infection). Cell type and time point are not known. The CDR3 reads CASSETSGGAREQFF. The CDR3 DNA reads TGTGCCAGCAGTGAAACTAGCGGGGGGGCTCGTGAGCAGTTCTTC.